This paragraph reports one T cell receptor beta chain. Antigen specificity is unknown. These data come from a study of CD8 T cells in ankylosing spondylitis. Overall study findings and caveats: Earlier reports found some motif variants in synovial fluid and blood in reactive arthritis. Typical of ankylosing spondylitis blood, it appeared, was a TCR beta motif of under 10 highly homologous variants. Reported data indicate significant enrichment of disease-linked clones within matched ankylosing spondylitis synovial fluid.

Quantitative molecular-barcoded 5'-RACE generated the TCR beta libraries. Via MiXCR, TCRdb re-called the 5' RACE reads, giving one row per CDR3 protein. The table includes some 340,000 distinct CDR3 sequences, about 15% detected once. J gave up 3 bases and V 5 bases, and 4 bases lay outside the gene matches. The CDR3 has 15 residues. Sequencing used blood, either unsorted or a sorted T cell fraction (not recorded which). This clonotype was sampled from a male donor with ankylosing spondylitis or in good health (not recorded which). The V gene is TRBV12-3 or TRBV12-4, the J gene TRBJ1-2; 12 nucleotides match TRBD1. The CDR3 DNA reads TGTGCCAGCAGTGAAGGGACAGGGGGCGACTATGGCTACACCTTC. It is translated as CASSEGTGGDYGYTF.